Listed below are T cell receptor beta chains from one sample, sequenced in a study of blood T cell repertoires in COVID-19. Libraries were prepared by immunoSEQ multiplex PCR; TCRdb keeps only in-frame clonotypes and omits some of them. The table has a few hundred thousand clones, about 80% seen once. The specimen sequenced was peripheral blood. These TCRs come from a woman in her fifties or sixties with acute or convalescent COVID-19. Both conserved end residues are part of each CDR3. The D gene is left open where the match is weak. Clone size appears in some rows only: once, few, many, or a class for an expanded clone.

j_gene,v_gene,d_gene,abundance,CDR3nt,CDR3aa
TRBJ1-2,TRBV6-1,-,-,TGTGCCAGCAGTGACGACAGGTCTGGAGGCTACACCTTC,CASSDDRSGGYTF
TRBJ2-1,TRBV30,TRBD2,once,TGTGCCTGGAGTGTTGCACCCCGGGGCCTAGCGGGACTCTACAATGAGCAGTTCTTC,CAWSVAPRGLAGLYNEQFF
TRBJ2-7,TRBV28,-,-,TGTGCCAGCCGTCTTCCCCCCTACGAGCAGTACTTC,CASRLPPYEQYF
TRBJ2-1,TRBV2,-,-,TGTGCCAGCAGTGATAATAGGGGCCCTTACAATGAGCAGTTCTTC,CASSDNRGPYNEQFF
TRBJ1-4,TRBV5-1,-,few,TGCGCCAGCAGCTTGGTGGGGGCGCGACCTAATGAAAAACTGTTTTTT,CASSLVGARPNEKLFF
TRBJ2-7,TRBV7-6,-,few,TGTGCCAGCAGCTTAGGGGTAGGGCAGGGATCTTCCTACGAGCAGTACTTC,CASSLGVGQGSSYEQYF
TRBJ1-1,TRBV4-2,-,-,TGTGCCAGCAGCCAGGGGACTTGGAACACTGAAGCTTTCTTT,CASSQGTWNTEAFF
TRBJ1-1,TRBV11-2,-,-,TGTGCCAGCAGCTTAGTAGGGGGGGGATCGAACACTGAAGCTTTCTTT,CASSLVGGGSNTEAFF
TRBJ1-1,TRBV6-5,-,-,TGTGCCAGCAGCCAGGGGACCCTCAACACTGAAGCTTTCTTT,CASSQGTLNTEAFF
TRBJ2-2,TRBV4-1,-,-,TGCGCCAGCAGCCAAGCTGTACAGGTTGGTGGCGGGGAGCTGTTTTTT,CASSQAVQVGGGELFF
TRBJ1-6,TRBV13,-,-,TGTGCCAGCAGCCTCCATGGGGGGGCAGATTCACCCCTCCACTTT,CASSLHGGADSPLHF
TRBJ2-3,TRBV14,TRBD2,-,TGTGCCAGCAGCCAGCAGCGACTAGCGGGGGCAGTATTAGATACGCAGTATTTT,CASSQQRLAGAVLDTQYF
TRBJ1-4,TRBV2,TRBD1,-,TGTGCCAGCAGTGAAAGGACAGGGGATGAAAAACTGTTTTTT,CASSERTGDEKLFF
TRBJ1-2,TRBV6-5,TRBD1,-,TGTGCCAGCAGGTCGACAGGGGGCGAAAACTATGGCTACACCTTC,CASRSTGGENYGYTF
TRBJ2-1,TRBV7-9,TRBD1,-,TGTGCCAGCAGCGAAAGACCGGGACAGGGGGCGTATGAGCAGTTCTTC,CASSERPGQGAYEQFF
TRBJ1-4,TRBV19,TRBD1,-,TGTGCCAGTAGTGTCCGGACAGGGTTAAATGAAAAACTGTTTTTT,CASSVRTGLNEKLFF
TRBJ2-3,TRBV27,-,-,TGTGCTCACTCGCACTCGCCGGGGAACACAGATACGCAGTATTTT,CAHSHSPGNTDTQYF
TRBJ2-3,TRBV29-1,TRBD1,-,TGCAGCGTTGAAGCCCGGGACAGGGGCACAGATACGCAGTATTTT,CSVEARDRGTDTQYF